One and the same sample provided the 23 T cell receptor beta chains below, sequenced in a study of blood T cells in healthy people across ages. PCR was performed a second time for about 7 to 12 cycles using a sample-barcoded 5' primer and a J-beta primer mix. A single record per CDR3 protein comes from TCRdb applying MiXCR to the 5' RACE reads. The sample holds about 1 million distinct CDR3 sequences, less than 50% seen once. The sequencing sample was made of blood. These receptors were obtained from a woman in her sixties or seventies in good health.

The gene calls are TRBV7-8 and TRBJ2-5, with a weak D call TRBD2 (5 bases). The CDR3 covers 14 residues. CDR1 is SGHVS, CDR2 FQNEAQ, per germline. With 3 bases removed from V and 3 bases from J, the gap between germline ends came to 11 bases. The CDR3 sequence is CASSLTDLKETQYF. CDR3 bases: TGTGCCAGCAGCTTGACGGACTTAAAAGAGACCCAGTACTTC.

This sequence joins TRBV6-1 and TRBJ2-5, with 7 positions matching TRBD2. Trimming at V came to 6 bases and at J to 11 bases, leaving 12 bases not matched to a gene. Germline V CDR1 and CDR2: MNHNS, SASEGT. The CDR3 runs to 13 residues. As DNA, the CDR3 is TGTGCCAGCAGGCTTAGCGGGTACAGTGAGCAGTACTTC. Amino acids: CASRLSGYSEQYF.

This chain joins TRBV7-3 and TRBJ2-1; 10 positions match TRBD2. This CDR3 has 15 residues. CDR1 and CDR2 from the germline V gene are SGHTA and FQGTGA. V shed 1 base, J shed 7 bases, and the junction held 4 bases outside the gene matches. The CDR3 sequence is CASSLKGSGRNEQFF. DNA for the CDR3: TGTGCCAGCAGCTTAAAAGGTAGCGGGAGGAATGAGCAGTTCTTC.

V usage is TRBV13 and J usage is TRBJ2-1; possible D gene TRBD2, 5 bases. The CDR3 is 14 residues long. V was clipped by 3 bases and J by 7 bases, with 13 bases between them. Per germline, CDR1 PRHDT and CDR2 FYEKMQ (reference sequence). The CDR3 region is CASSFSSSGNEQFF. Written as DNA, the CDR3 is TGTGCCAGCAGCTTTTCTTCCAGCGGTAATGAGCAGTTCTTC.

This clonotype was observed once. V usage is TRBV6-5 and J usage is TRBJ1-4; no definite D call. The V end was cut by 7 bases, the J end by 7 bases, with 13 bases between. This CDR3 has 13 residues. In germline, CDR1 is MNHEY, CDR2 SVGAGI. CDR3 sequence: CASTGGASEKLFF. The CDR3, as DNA: TGTGCCAGCACGGGAGGCGCGAGTGAAAAACTGTTTTTT.

CDR3 nucleotide sequence: TGTGCCAGCAGTTTATATCCCCAGGGCACAGATACGCAGTATTTT. Its protein product is CASSLYPQGTDTQYF. This chain connects TRBV27 to TRBJ2-3; D uncertain. This CDR3 has 15 residues. Germline CDR1 reads MNHEY; CDR2 reads SMNVEV (reference sequence). The V and J ends lost 1 base and 1 base respectively, with 9 bases between them.

This clonotype was seen at least ten times. J is TRBJ2-7 and V is TRBV5-1; D is uncertain. The CDR3 is 14 residues long. CDR1 is SGHRS, CDR2 YFSETQ, per germline. With 2 bases removed from V and 1 base from J, the gap between germline ends came to 10 bases. The CDR3 nucleotides read TGCGCCAGCAGCTTCAGGTCGGATTCCTACGAGCAGTACTTC. This encodes CASSFRSDSYEQYF.

The rearrangement uses TRBV21-1 and TRBJ1-5; the listed D gene, TRBD1, was not tested against the DNA. TRBV21-1 is a listed pseudogene. This CDR3 region has 15 residues. CDR3 region: CASSRDRRINQPQHF. Written as DNA, the CDR3 is TGTGCCAGCAGCAGGGACAGGCGGATCAATCAGCCCCAGCATTTT.

The V and J genes are TRBV20-1 and TRBJ2-5; maybe TRBD2 (6 bases). The end of the DNA fits TRBJ2-7 better, so the J call may be wrong. The CDR3 has 14 amino acids. Germline values: CDR1 DFQATT, CDR2 SNEGSKA (reference sequence). Written as DNA, the CDR3 is TGCAGTGTTTGGGGGGTCCGGCGGTTCAACGAGCAGTACTTC. As protein: CSVWGVRRFNEQYF.

The chain carries TRBV25-1 and TRBJ1-2, with D unclear. This CDR3 is 13 amino acids long. V gave up 2 bases and J gave up 10 bases, with 14 bases separating them. Germline CDR1 reads MGHDK; CDR2 reads SYGVNS. The CDR3 here is CASSEAPDLFYTF. The CDR3 coding sequence is TGTGCCAGCAGTGAAGCCCCTGACTTATTCTACACCTTC.

This clonotype appeared a single time. The rearrangement joins TRBV9 to TRBJ2-5; 10 bases fit TRBD2. The CDR3 is made up of 18 amino acids. Germline V gives CDR1 SGDLS, CDR2 YYNGEE. Losses at the gene ends were 0 bases for V and 0 bases for J; bases not matched to a gene: 8. The CDR3 reads CASSVGVAGGPYQETQYF. The CDR3 nucleotides are TGTGCCAGCAGCGTAGGAGTAGCGGGAGGCCCGTACCAAGAGACCCAGTACTTC.

The chain is built from TRBV20-1 and TRBJ2-5, with D possibly TRBD2 on 5 matching bases. The CDR3 has 13 amino acids. V shed 2 bases and J shed 9 bases, with 16 bases lying between them. Germline loops: CDR1 DFQATT, CDR2 SNEGSKA (reference sequence). The CDR3 spells CSARSGDLGAQYF. Written as DNA, the CDR3 is TGCAGTGCTAGAAGCGGAGACCTGGGTGCCCAGTACTTC.

This clonotype was found many times. The CDR3: CASSPRTGSYEQYF. The CDR3 region has the DNA TGTGCCAGCAGTCCACGGACAGGTTCCTACGAGCAGTACTTC. The V and J genes are TRBV18 and TRBJ2-7; TRBD1 matches at 7 bases. Germline V gene sequence: CDR1 KGHSH, CDR2 LQKENI. V gave up 8 bases and J gave up 1 base; unmatched junction bases: 8. This CDR3 is 14 amino acids long.

To note about this clonotype: It may be a read error: a sequence one base away is much more abundant. The chain uses TRBV3-1 and TRBJ2-7; 8 positions agree with TRBD2. CDR3 length: 15 amino acids. CDR1 and CDR2 from the germline V gene are LGHDT and YNNKEL (reference sequence). V lost 11 bases and J lost 6; bases outside the gene matches: 18. The CDR3 DNA is TGTGCCGGCACCTACTCCCCGGGACTAGGGAGCGAGCAGTACTTC. This translates into CAGTYSPGLGSEQYF.

The CDR3 protein is CSVEEGRGTNNEQFF. The CDR3, as DNA: TGCAGCGTTGAAGAAGGTCGGGGCACAAACAATGAGCAGTTCTTC. J is TRBJ2-1 and V is TRBV29-1; either TRBD1 or TRBD2 may fit D (5 bases each). V was clipped by 0 bases and J by 5 bases, with 14 bases between them. Germline CDR1 SQVTM, CDR2 ANQGSEA. This CDR3 is built from 15 residues.

V is TRBV20-1 and J is TRBJ2-4, with 9 bases that match TRBD2. Germline CDR1 is DFQATT and CDR2 is SNEGSKA (reference sequence). The CDR3 spans 19 residues. J gave up 0 bases and V 0 bases, and 12 bases lay outside the gene matches. The CDR3: CSAREMTSGPTLAKNIQYF. The DNA for the CDR3 is TGCAGTGCTAGAGAGATGACTAGCGGCCCGACCCTAGCCAAAAACATTCAGTACTTC.

This clonotype has more than one count but fewer than ten. The gene calls are TRBV4-1 and TRBJ2-5, with D perhaps matching TRBD2 (5 bases). This CDR3 has 19 amino acids. V lost 0 bases, J lost 1 base, and 21 bases lay in between. CDR1 is MGHRA, CDR2 YSYEKL, per germline. CDR3: CASSQDRITRLSTQETQYF. DNA for the CDR3: TGCGCCAGCAGCCAAGATCGGATTACTAGGCTCTCGACCCAAGAGACCCAGTACTTC.

This clonotype has a count of ten or more. The chain employs TRBV12-3 or TRBV12-4 and TRBJ2-1; TRBD2 matches 11 bases. This CDR3 is 15 amino acids long. J was trimmed by 5 bases and V by 6 bases; bases with no gene match: 6. The CDR3 spells CASRRTSGFNNEQFF. CDR3 in DNA: TGTGCCAGCAGGCGGACTAGCGGGTTTAACAATGAGCAGTTCTTC.

This clonotype was seen a few times. This chain joins TRBV5-1 and TRBJ2-3, with unresolved D. Germline-derived CDR1 and CDR2 are SGHRS and YFSETQ. The length of the CDR3 is 14 residues. V lost 4 bases, J lost 2 bases, and 11 bases lay in between. DNA of the CDR3: TGCGCCAGCAGCCCGACGGGTTTCACAGATACGCAGTATTTT. It codes for CASSPTGFTDTQYF.

The rearrangement uses TRBV6-5 and TRBJ2-1; TRBD1 is a possible D gene (7 bases). Trimming shortened V by 10 bases and J by 0 bases, and 16 bases separated the two germline ends. The CDR3 runs 15 residues. From germline, CDR1 is MNHEY and CDR2 SVGAGI. The CDR3 coding sequence is TGTGCCACCCACCGCGGGGACAGCTCCTACAATGAGCAGTTCTTC. As protein: CATHRGDSSYNEQFF.

This clonotype was seen a handful of times. V gene TRBV20-1 combines with J gene TRBJ2-5, with D possibly matching TRBD2 (6 bases). Germline V lookup: CDR1 DFQATT, CDR2 SNEGSKA (reference sequence). Trimming pared 5 bases from V and 6 bases from J, leaving 16 bases between. CDR3 size: 13 residues. The CDR3 DNA follows: TGCAGTGCTTCGGATCCAGGAGGGAAGACCCAGTACTTC. Translating it yields CSASDPGGKTQYF.

The V and J genes are TRBV7-9 and TRBJ2-1; the match to TRBD2 covers 10 bases. V dropped 5 bases and J dropped 7; count of bases not matched to a gene: 8. The CDR3 covers 15 residues. Germline V gene lookup returns CDR1 SEHNR and CDR2 FQNEAQ (reference sequence). This CDR3 is CASSVSGGASNEQFF. In DNA form, the CDR3 reads TGTGCCAGCAGCGTAAGCGGGGGGGCCTCAAATGAGCAGTTCTTC.

The V gene is TRBV5-6, the J gene TRBJ2-7, with 7 bases fitting TRBD1. V trimming: 6 bases; J trimming: 3 bases; junction bases outside the gene matches: 6. The CDR3 has 13 residues. CDR1 SGHDT and CDR2 YYEEEE come from the germline V gene. CDR3 sequence reads: CASMTTGVYEQYF. The CDR3 region has the DNA TGTGCCAGCATGACTACAGGGGTCTACGAGCAGTACTTC.